The T cell receptor (beta chain) under discussion was sequenced for a study of CD8 T cells in ankylosing spondylitis. Using quantitative 5'-RACE with molecular barcodes, the authors made TCR beta libraries. MiXCR, applied by TCRdb to the 5' RACE reads, yields one record per CDR3 protein. This sample has roughly 130,000 distinct CDR3 sequences, with about 6.4% found just once. CDR3 length: 15 residues. Germline CDR1 is SGHRS and CDR2 is YFSETQ. With 1 base removed from V and 4 bases from J, the gap between germline ends came to 12 bases. The sequenced sample was blood, either unsorted or a sorted T cell fraction (not recorded which). The J gene is TRBJ1-3, the V gene TRBV5-1; D unresolved. This TCR came from a male donor with ankylosing spondylitis or in good health (not recorded which). CDR3 region: CASSLPVTGGNTIYF. The CDR3 nucleotides are TGCGCCAGCAGCTTGCCGGTCACCGGAGGAAACACCATATATTTT.